Listed below are T cell receptor beta chains from one sample, sequenced in a study of CD8+CD57+ T cells in acquired aplastic anemia. Each CDR3 protein is one row after TCRdb ran MiXCR on the reads. The table includes 400,000 to 500,000 distinct CDR3 sequences, 55% to 70% detected once. The sequencing sample was made of sorted CD4+, CD8+, or CD8+CD57+ T cells (not recorded which) from PBMCs. Every receptor here comes from a human donor in good health, serving as a control. Each CDR3 is given with its conserved first and last residue.

j_call	v_call	cdr3_length	cdr3_aa
TRBJ1-1	TRBV7-9	14	CASSSTAGKGVAYF
TRBJ1-2	TRBV18	19	CASSPPGISRCTQPHGYTF
TRBJ2-3	TRBV7-9	15	CASSQEPRATDTQYF
TRBJ2-1	TRBV5-1	15	CASSPRPGADNEQFF
TRBJ1-2	TRBV29-1	14	CSVARDRSNYGYTF
TRBJ2-7	TRBV5-1	13	CASSVLGSYAQYF
TRBJ2-1	TRBV9	14	CASSVGQGINEQFF
TRBJ1-1	TRBV5-1	14	CASSLGGETHEAFF
TRBJ1-3	TRBV7-8	15	CASSSASTRGSTIYF
TRBJ1-4	TRBV9	14	CASSVRGTDEKLFF
TRBJ2-3	TRBV9	15	CASSDSIGVMDTQYF
TRBJ2-7	TRBV5-1	11	CATSRPPGGNF